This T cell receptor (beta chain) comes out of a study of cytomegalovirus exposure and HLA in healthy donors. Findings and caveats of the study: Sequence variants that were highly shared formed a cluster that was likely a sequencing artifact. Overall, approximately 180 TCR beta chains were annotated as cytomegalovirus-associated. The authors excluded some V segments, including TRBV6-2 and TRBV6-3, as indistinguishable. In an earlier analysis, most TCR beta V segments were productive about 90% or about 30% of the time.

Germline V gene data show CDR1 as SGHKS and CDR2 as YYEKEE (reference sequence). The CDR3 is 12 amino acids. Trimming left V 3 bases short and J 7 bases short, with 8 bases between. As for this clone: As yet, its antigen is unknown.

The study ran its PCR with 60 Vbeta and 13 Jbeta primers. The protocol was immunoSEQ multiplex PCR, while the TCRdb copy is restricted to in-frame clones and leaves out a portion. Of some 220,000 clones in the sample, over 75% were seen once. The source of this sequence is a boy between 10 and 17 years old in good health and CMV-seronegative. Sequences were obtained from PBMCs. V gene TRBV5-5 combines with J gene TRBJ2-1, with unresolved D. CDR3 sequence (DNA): TGTGCCAGCAGCTCTCGAGGTAATGAGCAGTTCTTC. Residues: CASSSRGNEQFF.